This TCR beta chain was recovered during a study of blood T cell repertoires in COVID-19. Study background: Whether acute or convalescent, the COVID-19 samples came from the United States, Italy and Spain. T cells, B-cell-depleted T cells, or PBMCs provided the cDNA or gDNA that served as material.

Looked up from germline, CDR1 is MNHEY and CDR2 is SVGAGI. V lost 2 bases and J 0 bases, leaving 8 bases between the germline ends. The length of the CDR3 is 15 residues. Original methodology: By means of reference gene primer amplification, nucleated cell counts were estimated. Clones were read by immunoSEQ multiplex PCR, and TCRdb kept only the in-frame ones, dropping some. V and J calls plus clone size are reproduced from that table; the DNA served to infer D and trimming. The sample records about 180,000 clones, approximately 80% being singletons. The TCR originated in a human donor in a cohort sampled during active COVID-19. Material for sequencing was peripheral blood. The chain joins TRBV6-5 to TRBJ1-3; possibly TRBD1 for D (5 bases). The CDR3 protein is CASSYQGVSGNTIYF. CDR3 nucleotides: TGTGCCAGCAGTTACCAGGGCGTCTCTGGAAACACCATATATTTT.